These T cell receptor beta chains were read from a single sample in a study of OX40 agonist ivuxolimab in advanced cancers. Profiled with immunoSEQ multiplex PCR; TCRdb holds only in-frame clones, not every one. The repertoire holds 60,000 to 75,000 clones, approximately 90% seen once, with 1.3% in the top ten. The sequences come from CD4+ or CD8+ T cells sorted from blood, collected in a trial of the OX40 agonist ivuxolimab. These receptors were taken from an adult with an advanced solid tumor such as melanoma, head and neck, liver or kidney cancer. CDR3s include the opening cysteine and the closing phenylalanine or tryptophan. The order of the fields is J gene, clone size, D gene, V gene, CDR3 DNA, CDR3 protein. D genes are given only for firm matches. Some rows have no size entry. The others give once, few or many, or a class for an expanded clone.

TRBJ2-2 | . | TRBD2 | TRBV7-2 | TGTGCCAGCAGCTTAGGCGGAAGGCTAGCGGGAGCGAACACCGGGGAGCTGTTTTTT | CASSLGGRLAGANTGELFF
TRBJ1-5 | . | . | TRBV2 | TGTGCCAGCAGTGTAGGCAGTGCGGACAATCAGCCCCAGCATTTT | CASSVGSADNQPQHF
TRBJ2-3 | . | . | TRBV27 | TGTGCCAGCAGTCCGACCCGAGCGGATACGCAGTATTTT | CASSPTRADTQYF
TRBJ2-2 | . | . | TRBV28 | TGTGCCAGCAGCTGGATCGGGTCCGGGGAGCTGTTTTTT | CASSWIGSGELFF
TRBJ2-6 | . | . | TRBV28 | TGTGCCAGCAGTTCCATGGGCGGGGCCAACGTCCTGACTTTC | CASSSMGGANVLTF
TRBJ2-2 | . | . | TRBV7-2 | TGTGCCAGCAGCCCCGGACAAAACACCGGGGAGCTGTTTTTT | CASSPGQNTGELFF
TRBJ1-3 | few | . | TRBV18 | TGTGCCAGCTCACCAGGATATCCCGGGACCCGTCATCGGGCTGGAAACACCATATATTTT | CASSPGYPGTRHRAGNTIYF
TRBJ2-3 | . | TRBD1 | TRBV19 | TGTGCCAGTAGCACAGGGGGCGGGACGTGGAGGGATTGGGATACGCAGTATTTT | CASSTGGGTWRDWDTQYF
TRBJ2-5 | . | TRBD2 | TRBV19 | TGTGCCAGTAGGGGACTAGCGGGAGGCCCCCAAGAGACCCAGTACTTC | CASRGLAGGPQETQYF
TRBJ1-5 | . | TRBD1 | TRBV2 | TGTGCCAGCAGTTTGGGACAGGGGATGGGTCAGCCCCAGCATTTT | CASSLGQGMGQPQHF
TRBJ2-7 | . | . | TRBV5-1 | TGCGCCAGCAGCTTGGATGCTAGCTCCTACGAGCAGTACTTC | CASSLDASSYEQYF
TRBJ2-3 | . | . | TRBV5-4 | TGTGCCAGCAGCGTCAGGGGTGGGGGGACAGATACGCAGTATTTT | CASSVRGGGTDTQYF